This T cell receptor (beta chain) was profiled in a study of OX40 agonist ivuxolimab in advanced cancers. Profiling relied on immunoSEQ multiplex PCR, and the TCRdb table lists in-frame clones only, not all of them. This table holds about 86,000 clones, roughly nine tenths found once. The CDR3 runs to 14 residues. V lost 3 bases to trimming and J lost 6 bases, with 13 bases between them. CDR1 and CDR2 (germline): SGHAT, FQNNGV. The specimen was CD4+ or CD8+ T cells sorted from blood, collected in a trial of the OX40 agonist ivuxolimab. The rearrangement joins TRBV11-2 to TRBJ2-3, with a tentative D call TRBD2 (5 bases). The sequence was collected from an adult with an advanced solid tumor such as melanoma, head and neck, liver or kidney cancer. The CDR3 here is CASSFVTRQDTQYF. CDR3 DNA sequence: TGTGCCAGCAGCTTCGTCACTAGGCAGGATACGCAGTATTTT.